Described below is a single TCR beta chain sequence and its context. Its antigen is unknown. Nothing much larger sits one base from this clone, and base qualities are not available. This entry belongs to a study of molecular identifiers for immune sequencing clone quantification (dated by TCRdb to 2017 to 2018). With regard to the full study: For a replicate experiment, the RNA from either 20,000 or 100,000 naive CD8 T cells was divided into five aliquots, and four of those aliquots went on to sequencing. This methods study used CD8 T cells to benchmark TCR RNA copy counting and molecular-identifier clustering-based TCR repertoire sequencing (MIDCIRS).

Beyond this particular receptor, the publication reports: The naive libraries included spiked-in Jurkat TCR RNA (about 11 copies' worth), and this RNA is not part of the donor repertoire. Clones above 20 RNA copies held over 99% of molecules in CMV-specific effector cells but under 1% in naive cells. About 3 recovered TCR RNA copies per cell were obtained by modeling, versus about 9 by digital PCR, implying a capture efficiency of about 30%. Without barcode sub-clustering, chimeric consensus sequences inflated TCR diversity; chimeras reached as high as 47%. Highly expanded clone sizes could be underestimated if identical TCR molecules share a barcode. A single cell's worth of spiked-in Jurkat TCR RNA was reported detectable even among under 1.1 million naive CD8 T cells.

The library relied on PCR. TCRdb records Illumina HiSeq 4000 as the sequencer. Bulk TCR libraries were made following a previously described method, with the TCR primers given in Table S5. The Qiagen AllPrep DNA/RNA kit was used to purify total RNA. Reads from multiple sequencing runs of the same library were pooled before analysis. The authors' pipeline ran thus. Reads were retained only if their TCR constant sequence matched exactly, and those retained reads were trimmed to 150 nt and grouped according to their 12-nt molecular barcodes. Reads in each barcode group were sub-clustered using a 15% Levenshtein threshold, and a quality-weighted consensus sequence was built for each RNA molecule. Non-functional sequences were filtered out, along with any lower-count sequence sitting one edit away from another sequence. Barcode sub-clusters with fewer than 20% of the maximum read count were removed, based on fitting two negative binomial distributions. The public reads were quality trimmed at Q25 with fastp and then assembled into clones with MiXCR by TCRdb, keeping productive beta chains. For every CDR3 protein sequence, its rows merge into one entry that carries the most common genes and DNA. The V and J calls, along with clone size, are taken from TCRdb and not from the paper's own processing. The sample table contains some 93,000 distinct CDR3 sequences; only one count was recorded for around 23% of them. The ten top clones hold around 1% of the sample.

Naive CD8 T cell libraries were made from approximately 20,000 to 1,000,000 sorted cells using 10%, 30% or 50% of purified RNA. Naive CD8 T cells were FACS-sorted as CD8+CD4-CCR7+CD45RA+ on a BD FACSAria II into RLT Plus buffer. To test detection sensitivity, Jurkat RNA equivalent to over 8 TCR copies was spiked into samples of about 20,000-1,100,000 naive CD8 T cells. Enrichment of CD8 T cells was performed with RosetteSep CD8+ T Cell Enrichment Cocktail and Ficoll-Paque, after which ACK red cell lysis was carried out. CDR1 and CDR2, per the germline V gene, are MGHDK and SYGVNS. Including the terminal cysteine and phenylalanine, the CDR3 comprises 14 residues. CDR3 DNA is the only sequence kept; it has 42 bases, read in frame from the first base. V is clipped by 3 bases and J by 3 bases, and the sequence between their germline boundaries is 9 bases long.

The chain uses TRBV25-1 and TRBJ2-1; no confident D gene assignment can be made. The sequence was obtained from a human donor in good health. Some libraries in this study had Jurkat cell RNA spiked in. The specimen sequenced was naive CD8+ T cells from blood, with Jurkat cell RNA spiked in. The cell subset or site label here, explained by the study, means: FACS-sorted CD8+CD4-CCR7+CD45RA+ naive T cells. The sequenced DNA: TGTGCCAGCAGTGATAACGGCGTCTACAATGAGCAGTTCTTC. It translates to CASSDNGVYNEQFF.